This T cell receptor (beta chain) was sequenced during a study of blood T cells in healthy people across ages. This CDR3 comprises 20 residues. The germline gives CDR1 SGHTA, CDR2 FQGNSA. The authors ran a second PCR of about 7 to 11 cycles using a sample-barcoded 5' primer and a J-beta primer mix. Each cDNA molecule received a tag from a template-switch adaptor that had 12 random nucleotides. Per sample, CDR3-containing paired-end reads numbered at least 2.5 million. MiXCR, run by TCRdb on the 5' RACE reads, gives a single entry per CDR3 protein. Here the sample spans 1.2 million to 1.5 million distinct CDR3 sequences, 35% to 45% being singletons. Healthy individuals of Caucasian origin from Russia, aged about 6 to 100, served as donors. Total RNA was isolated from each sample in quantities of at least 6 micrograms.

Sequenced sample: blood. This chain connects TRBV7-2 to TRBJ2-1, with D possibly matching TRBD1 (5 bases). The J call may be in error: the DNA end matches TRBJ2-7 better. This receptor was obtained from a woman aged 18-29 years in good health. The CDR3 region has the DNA TGTGCCAGCAGCCTAAGGGTCCAGGGTATTATCAACAGCTCCTACAAGGAGCAGTACTTC. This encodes CASSLRVQGIINSSYKEQYF.